These 15 T cell receptor beta chains were all obtained from the same sample, sequenced in a study of Graves' ophthalmopathy and Graves' hyperthyroidism. The authors amplified TCR beta CDR3 regions, and they did so from RNA transcripts for repertoire sequencing. The library came from an HTBI-primed first-round RT-PCR and a second-round multiplex PCR. TCRdb redid the calling of the multiplex PCR reads with MiXCR, one entry per CDR3 protein. The data show over 40,000 distinct CDR3 sequences, with around 50% seen just once and around 23% held by the top ten. Source material: peripheral blood. Receptors originate from an adult man with Graves' ophthalmopathy.

This clonotype came up many times. The chain links TRBV6-5 to TRBJ1-1, with D hard to call. V shed 7 bases and J shed 3 bases, with 12 bases lying between them. The germline gives CDR1 MNHEY, CDR2 SVGAGI. This CDR3 is 13 amino acids long. In DNA form, the CDR3 reads TGTGCCAGCAACTCACATGGAGACACTGAAGCTTTCTTT. Translating it yields CASNSHGDTEAFF.

This clonotype was seen a few times. This chain joins TRBV20-1 and TRBJ2-7; 10 nucleotides match TRBD2. This CDR3 comprises 13 residues. The germline CDR1 and CDR2 sequences are DFQATT and SNEGSKA (reference sequence). Germline trimming cut 2 bases from V and 6 bases from J; bases unmatched to any gene: 4. As DNA, the CDR3 is TGCAGTGCTAGACTAGCGGGAGCGAGCGAGCAGTACTTC. It codes for CSARLAGASEQYF.

There are many counts of this clonotype. The chain has TRBV28 and TRBJ1-6; possibly TRBD1 for D (5 bases). Germline V gene sequence: CDR1 MDHEN, CDR2 SYDVKM. This CDR3 comprises 19 residues. V was clipped by 0 bases and J by 4 bases, with 19 bases between them. In DNA, the CDR3 is TGTGCCAGCAGTTTATGGGGGACTCGGGGCGACGGATATAATTCACCCCTCCACTTT. It encodes CASSLWGTRGDGYNSPLHF.

The chain combines TRBV2 with TRBJ1-5, with TRBD1 as a possible D gene (5 bases). Trimming left V 5 bases short and J 2 bases short, with 7 bases between. Germline V lookup: CDR1 SNHLY, CDR2 FYNNEI. CDR3 length equals 13 residues. The CDR3 region is CASSRGGNQPQHF. CDR3 sequence (DNA): TGTGCCAGCAGTAGGGGTGGCAATCAGCCCCAGCATTTT.

The J gene is TRBJ2-3, the V gene TRBV2; 7 bases agree with TRBD1. The CDR3 covers 13 residues. The V and J ends lost 7 bases and 0 bases, in that order; junction bases with no gene match: 1. From germline, CDR1 is SNHLY and CDR2 FYNNEI. The CDR3 bases are TGTGCCAGCAAGACAGGGAGCACAGATACGCAGTATTTT. Its translation: CASKTGSTDTQYF. The whole variable domain, remainder taken from reference TRBV2 and TRBJ2-3, is EPEVTQTPSHQVTQMGQEVILRCVPISNHLYFYWYRQILGQKVEFLVSFYNNEISEKSEIFDDQFSVERPDGSNFTLKIRSTKLEDSAMYFCASKTGSTDTQYFGPGTRLTVL.

The chain combines TRBV5-1 with TRBJ2-2, with 8 nucleotides matching TRBD1. This CDR3 is built from 17 residues. Germline lookup yields CDR1 SGHRS and CDR2 YFSETQ. V lost 4 bases and J lost 1; bases outside the gene matches: 9. This CDR3 reads CASSRIPDRGNTGELFF. CDR3 nucleotide sequence: TGCGCCAGCAGCCGAATTCCTGACAGGGGGAACACCGGGGAGCTGTTTTTT.

This clonotype was seen ten or more times. The chain employs TRBV5-1 and TRBJ1-1, with no clear D. This CDR3 has 12 residues. V was pared by 1 base and J by 3 bases, with 4 bases between. CDR1 and CDR2 (germline): SGHRS, YFSETQ. The CDR3 region is CASSLRDTEAFF. CDR3 nucleotide sequence: TGCGCCAGCAGCTTGAGGGACACTGAAGCTTTCTTT.

This clonotype was seen many times. The genes are TRBV6-5 and TRBJ1-3, with D unresolved. This CDR3 has 11 residues. V dropped 2 bases and J dropped 4 bases, with 0 bases sitting between them. Germline lookup yields CDR1 MNHEY and CDR2 SVGAGI. Written as DNA, the CDR3 is TGTGCCAGCAGTTACGGAAACACCATATATTTT. Translated: CASSYGNTIYF.

This clonotype was counted ten times or more. An end of the junction differs from the germline gene, which may be a read error. The chain carries TRBV10-3 and TRBJ2-3; 8 bases are shared with TRBD1. This CDR3 contains 17 residues. Per germline, CDR1 ENHRY and CDR2 SYGVKD. In DNA form, the CDR3 reads TGTGCCATCAGTGAGACTGATACCGACAGGGGCACGGATACGCAGTATTTT. Translating gives CAISETDTDRGTDTQYF.

This clonotype is labeled medium-sized. The V and J genes are TRBV10-3 and TRBJ1-2; possibly TRBD1 for D (6 bases). V lost 3 bases and J lost 3, with 8 bases in between. The CDR3 totals 13 residues. Germline values: CDR1 ENHRY, CDR2 SYGVKD. The CDR3 nucleotides are TGTGCCATCAGTGAAAGGACAGACTATGGCTACACCTTC. Its protein is CAISERTDYGYTF.

The chain has TRBV24-1 and TRBJ2-1; D is possibly TRBD2 (6 bases). CDR3 size: 17 residues. CDR1 is KGHDR and CDR2 is SFDVKD in the germline V gene. The V and J ends lost 4 bases and 4 bases respectively, with 19 bases between them. The CDR3 DNA reads TGTGCCACCAGTGAACTGGGACCGGGGGATGGTTACAATGAGCAGTTCTTC. Its protein product is CATSELGPGDGYNEQFF.

In its sample, this clonotype was seen many times. The chain recombines TRBV27 with TRBJ2-7; maybe TRBD1 (5 bases). Germline lookup yields CDR1 MNHEY and CDR2 SMNVEV (reference sequence). CDR3 length: 12 amino acids. The V gene lost 8 bases and the J gene lost 0 bases, with 8 bases spanning the gap. CDR3 amino acids: CASPGISYEQYF. The CDR3 nucleotides are TGTGCCAGCCCAGGGATCTCCTACGAGCAGTACTTC.

This clonotype occurred a few times. The chain combines TRBV2 with TRBJ1-3; no clear D. CDR1 and CDR2 (germline): SNHLY, FYNNEI. V was cut by 7 bases and J by 0 bases, with 7 bases left in between. This CDR3 spans 13 amino acids. CDR3: CASTSFSGNTIYF. The CDR3 DNA follows: TGTGCCAGCACCTCATTCTCTGGAAACACCATATATTTT.

CDR3: CASSLGGLSYEQYF. CDR3 nucleotides: TGTGCCAGCAGTTTAGGCGGCCTCTCCTACGAGCAGTACTTC. The rearrangement links TRBV12-3 or TRBV12-4 to TRBJ2-7; unclear D gene. Trimming pared 1 base from V and 0 bases from J, leaving 7 bases between. The CDR3 is made up of 14 amino acids.

This clonotype was counted ten times or more. The gene calls are TRBV3-1 and TRBJ2-5, with TRBD2 matching over 11 bases. In germline, CDR1 is LGHDT, CDR2 YNNKEL (reference sequence). Trimming took 1 base from V and 5 from J; bases not matched to a gene: 6. The CDR3 length is 16 residues. CDR3 sequence reads: CASSQGIPSGRETQYF. The CDR3 DNA reads as TGTGCCAGCAGCCAAGGAATTCCTAGCGGGAGGGAGACCCAGTACTTC.